One and the same sample provided the 21 T cell receptor beta chains below, sequenced in a study of shared clonotypes between healthy human individuals. Generated by immunoSEQ multiplex PCR, the TCRdb table keeps only in-frame clones and is missing some. The sample carries 1.5 million to 2.5 million clones, roughly 95% recorded once. Naivety among CD8 cells was defined by CD45RO negativity and positive CCR7 selection, thereby excluding terminally differentiated effector memory CD45RA+ cells. The source material was naive CD8+ T cells sorted from blood. The receptors stem from a man aged 18 to 35 in good health.

This rearrangement joins TRBV6-6 to TRBJ1-5; 7 positions agree with TRBD1. CDR3 length equals 15 residues. V lost 7 bases and J lost 2; bases outside the gene matches: 8. Germline lookup yields CDR1 MNHNY and CDR2 SVGAGI (reference sequence). CDR3 amino acids: CASNPQGRGNQPQHF. The CDR3 DNA is TGTGCCAGCAACCCACAGGGGCGAGGCAATCAGCCCCAGCATTTT.

The J gene is TRBJ2-7, the V gene TRBV6-5; unclear D gene. Germline V gene sequence: CDR1 MNHEY, CDR2 SVGAGI. The CDR3 is 14 amino acids. Trimming removed 5 bases at V and 2 bases at J, with 13 bases between. CDR3 in amino acids: CASSPTPLPYEQYF. The DNA for the CDR3 is TGTGCCAGCAGTCCCACTCCACTCCCCTACGAGCAGTACTTC.

The rearrangement links TRBV10-2 to TRBJ2-3; 7 bases line up with TRBD2. Germline-derived CDR1 and CDR2 are WSHSY and SAAADI. V lost 4 bases and J lost 5; bases outside the gene matches: 3. There are 13 residues in the CDR3. Here the CDR3 reads CASSGTRGDTQYF. DNA for the CDR3: TGCGCCAGCAGTGGGACTAGAGGAGATACGCAGTATTTT.

The genes are TRBV5-1 and TRBJ2-7; TRBD2 matches at 9 bases. J was trimmed by 3 bases and V by 4 bases; bases with no gene match: 8. Germline CDR1 is SGHRS and CDR2 is YFSETQ. This CDR3 region has 15 residues. For the CDR3, the DNA is TGCGCCAGCAGCGTGAGACTAGCGGAGAACTACGAGCAGTACTTC. This encodes CASSVRLAENYEQYF.

The chain joins TRBV27 to TRBJ1-5; D not resolved. Trimming pared 1 base from V and 5 bases from J, leaving 9 bases between. This CDR3 spans 14 amino acids. CDR1 is MNHEY and CDR2 is SMNVEV in the germline V gene (reference sequence). In DNA, the CDR3 is TGTGCCAGCAGTTTATTATTGGGAGATCAGCCCCAGCATTTT. The encoded protein is CASSLLLGDQPQHF.

The genes are TRBV5-6 and TRBJ2-7; no clear D. The V gene's germline CDR1 is SGHDT and CDR2 YYEEEE. Deletions cut 4 bases from V and 3 bases from J, with 11 bases between. CDR3 size: 13 residues. This chain's CDR3 is CASSGESHYEQYF. The CDR3 DNA is TGTGCCAGCAGCGGAGAGAGCCACTACGAGCAGTACTTC.

A single count supports this clone. Other DNA sequences in this specimen translate into the identical CDR3. The rearrangement uses TRBV5-6 and TRBJ2-5; D is ambiguous. The germline V gene encodes CDR1 SGHDT and CDR2 YYEEEE. V lost 0 bases and J lost 5, with 8 bases in between. The CDR3 loop spans 13 amino acids. CDR3 nucleotides: TGTGCCAGCAGCTTGGGATCGGCTGAGACCCAGTACTTC. It is translated as CASSLGSAETQYF.

The chain has TRBV7-9 and TRBJ1-3; no clear D gene. This CDR3 spans 16 amino acids. V was clipped by 4 bases and J by 0 bases, with 13 bases between them. Germline values: CDR1 SEHNR, CDR2 FQNEAQ (reference sequence). The CDR3 region is CASSSTVGISGNTIYF. CDR3 coding DNA: TGTGCCAGCAGCTCCACGGTTGGGATCTCTGGAAACACCATATATTTT. Complete variable domain (other parts from reference TRBV7-9 and TRBJ1-3): DTGVSQNPRHKITKRGQNVTFRCDPISEHNRLYWYRQTLGQGPEFLTYFQNEAQLEKSRLLSDRFSAERPKGSFSTLEIQRTEQGDSAMYLCASSSTVGISGNTIYFGEGSWLTVV.

A single count supports this clone. This chain connects TRBV6-5 to TRBJ2-1; maybe TRBD1 (6 bases). The CDR3 contains 14 residues. Germline V CDR1 and CDR2: MNHEY, SVGAGI. V gave up 10 bases and J gave up 3 bases, with 16 bases separating them. The CDR3 bases are TGTGCCACGGGATGGGAAGGGGGCTACAATGAGCAGTTCTTC. This translates into CATGWEGGYNEQFF.

Worth noting for this clone: Distinct nucleotide sequences in the sample also encode this CDR3. The genes are TRBV28 and TRBJ1-1; D is uncertain. Trimming cost V 3 bases and J 0 bases, with 5 bases left between them. The CDR3 runs 13 residues. Germline values: CDR1 MDHEN, CDR2 SYDVKM. CDR3: CASSFRLNTEAFF. The CDR3 DNA follows: TGTGCCAGCAGTTTCCGGTTGAACACTGAAGCTTTCTTT.

The chain has TRBV4-2 and TRBJ1-6; D not resolved. The germline gives CDR1 LGHNA, CDR2 YNFKEQ. The V end lost 5 bases, the J end lost 5 bases, and 10 bases lay between the germline ends. The CDR3 is made up of 14 amino acids. This chain's CDR3 is CASSFDGNNSPLHF. CDR3 bases: TGTGCCAGCAGCTTCGACGGAAATAATTCACCCCTCCACTTT.

The rearrangement uses TRBV7-9 and TRBJ1-4, with TRBD1 as a possible D gene (6 bases). Between the trimmed V and J ends, which lost 8 bases and 0 bases, there was a span of 16 bases. The length of the CDR3 is 16 residues. Germline V gene sequence: CDR1 SEHNR, CDR2 FQNEAQ (reference sequence). CDR3 protein: CASHSTGEATNEKLFF. The DNA for the CDR3 is TGTGCCAGCCATTCGACAGGCGAGGCAACTAATGAAAAACTGTTTTTT.

With respect to this clone: Other DNA sequences within the sample encode an identical CDR3. The chain has TRBV4-1 and TRBJ2-7, with TRBD1 identical over 10 bases. V lost 4 bases and J lost 3; bases outside the gene matches: 3. Germline lookup yields CDR1 MGHRA and CDR2 YSYEKL. The CDR3 contains 14 residues. This CDR3 reads CASSPGQGIYEQYF. The CDR3 DNA reads TGCGCCAGCAGCCCGGGACAGGGGATCTACGAGCAGTACTTC.

The chain uses TRBV28 and TRBJ2-5; D ambiguous. CDR1 is MDHEN, CDR2 SYDVKM, per germline. This CDR3 is 13 amino acids long. V lost 11 bases to trimming and J lost 0 bases, with 13 bases between them. The CDR3 loop is CAWADLNQETQYF. DNA for the CDR3: TGTGCCTGGGCGGACCTGAACCAAGAGACCCAGTACTTC.

The chain links TRBV6-1 to TRBJ2-7, with D tentatively TRBD2 (6 bases). The CDR3 covers 14 residues. With 3 bases removed from V and 7 bases from J, the gap between germline ends came to 16 bases. CDR1 MNHNS and CDR2 SASEGT come from the germline V gene. This chain's CDR3 is CASSDWTKDLEQYF. The CDR3 nucleotides read TGTGCCAGCAGTGATTGGACTAAGGATCTAGAGCAGTACTTC.

This chain connects TRBV30 to TRBJ2-7; 7 nucleotides agree with TRBD1. V was pared by 4 bases and J by 6 bases, with 9 bases of the junction left unmatched. Per germline, CDR1 GTSNPN and CDR2 SVGIG (reference sequence). The CDR3 has 13 residues. The CDR3: CAWNPTGIGEQYF. The DNA of the CDR3 is TGTGCCTGGAATCCGACAGGGATAGGCGAGCAGTACTTC.

The count of this clone is one. The rearrangement joins TRBV13 to TRBJ2-7, with 10 nucleotides matching TRBD1. Trimming took 4 bases from V and 1 from J; bases not matched to a gene: 4. Germline loops: CDR1 PRHDT, CDR2 FYEKMQ (reference sequence). The CDR3 is 15 amino acids. CDR3 loop: CASSSQGQGSYEQYF. CDR3 DNA sequence: TGTGCCAGCAGCTCCCAGGGACAGGGGTCCTACGAGCAGTACTTC.

The gene calls are TRBV30 and TRBJ2-3, with D maybe TRBD2 (5 bases). The CDR3 has 14 amino acids. CDR1 is GTSNPN and CDR2 is SVGIG in the germline V gene (reference sequence). V was shortened by 4 bases and J by 0 bases, with 11 bases between the two germline ends. Here the CDR3 DNA reads TGTGCCTGGAACCTAGCTACTAGCACAGATACGCAGTATTTT. This gives the protein CAWNLATSTDTQYF.

The J gene is TRBJ2-3, the V gene TRBV4-1, with 9 bases matching TRBD2. Germline loops: CDR1 MGHRA, CDR2 YSYEKL. The CDR3 runs 16 residues. J gave up 2 bases and V 1 base, and 4 bases lay outside the gene matches. As DNA, the CDR3 is TGCGCCAGCAGCCAAGGGCGGGAGGGGTTCACAGATACGCAGTATTTT. Its translation is CASSQGREGFTDTQYF.

V usage is TRBV11-2 and J usage is TRBJ1-4; D possibly corresponds to TRBD1 (5 bases). CDR1 is SGHAT and CDR2 is FQNNGV in the germline V gene. This CDR3 contains 15 residues. Trimming shortened V by 0 bases and J by 8 bases, and 13 bases separated the two germline ends. For the CDR3, the DNA is TGTGCCAGCAGCTTAGAAGGGGCAGGCCGAGAAAAACTGTTTTTT. Translation: CASSLEGAGREKLFF.

About this clone: The same CDR3 can be traced to other DNA sequences in this sample. The DNA for the CDR3 is TGCGCCAGCAGCCAAATAGCGGGAGGGCCCTACGAGCAGTACTTC. Amino acid sequence: CASSQIAGGPYEQYF. V usage is TRBV4-1 and J usage is TRBJ2-7; 11 positions agree with TRBD2. Germline CDR1 is MGHRA and CDR2 is YSYEKL. This CDR3 has 15 amino acids. The V segment lost 2 bases and the J segment 2 bases; nucleotides outside the gene matches: 2.